These T cell receptor beta chains were read from a single sample in a study of shared clonotypes between healthy human individuals. Measured with immunoSEQ multiplex PCR; TCRdb has only the in-frame clones, and not every one. The repertoire holds about 230,000 clones, with 65% as singletons. Sequences were obtained from memory CD4+ T cells sorted from blood. The receptors derive from a man aged 25 to 40 in good health. Each CDR3 is given with its conserved first and last residue. D genes are given only for firm matches. Clone size is shown for a subset of rows, as once, few, many or a class of expanded clone.

TRBV4-2	TRBJ2-1	.	TRBD2	TGTGCCAGCAGCCAAGGCACTAGCGGGATGGGCTCCTACAATGAGCAGTTCTTC	CASSQGTSGMGSYNEQFF
TRBV21-1	TRBJ2-4	.	.	TGTGCCAGCAGCAAAGCGCTACCCAAAAACATTCAGTACTTC	CASSKALPKNIQYF
TRBV15	TRBJ2-2	.	.	TGTGCCACCAGCGCCCGGGACACCGGGCCTGGGGAGCTGTTTTTT	CATSARDTGPGELFF
TRBV5-1	TRBJ2-3	once	TRBD2	TGCGCCAGCAGCAAGAAGGTCGGGAGCGGGAGTTTTGCAGATACGCAGTATTTT	CASSKKVGSGSFADTQYF
TRBV7-2	TRBJ2-7	few	TRBD2	TGTGCCAGCAGCCCCTTAGCGGGGGGGTACGAAGAGCAGTACTTC	CASSPLAGGYEEQYF
TRBV4-1	TRBJ2-5	.	TRBD2	TGCGCCAGCAGCCAAGCGGGGGGGCGAGAGACCCAGTACTTC	CASSQAGGRETQYF
TRBV27	TRBJ2-7	.	TRBD2	TGTGCCAGCAGTTTCGCCCCCCCTGTAGCGGGAACGTCATCCTACGAGCAGTACTTC	CASSFAPPVAGTSSYEQYF
TRBV29-1	TRBJ2-7	.	TRBD2	TGCAGCGTTGAAGAATGGTATAGCGGGACCTACGAGCAGTACTTC	CSVEEWYSGTYEQYF
TRBV7-9	TRBJ2-7	.	TRBD1	TGTGCCAGCAGCTTCAGAGGGGGCATCTACGAGCAGTACTTC	CASSFRGGIYEQYF
TRBV28	TRBJ1-5	.	TRBD1	TGTGCCAGCAGCCCGGGACAGTTGGGGGCTGATAGCAATCAGCCCCAGCATTTT	CASSPGQLGADSNQPQHF
TRBV30	TRBJ1-2	.	.	TGTGCCCGTTACTCACAGGGAAACTATGGCTACACCTTC	CARYSQGNYGYTF
TRBV7-6	TRBJ1-1	.	TRBD1	TGTGCCAGCAGGACAGGGGCCCTCTCCACTGAAGCTTTCTTT	CASRTGALSTEAFF
TRBV7-2	TRBJ2-1	.	.	TGTGCCAGCAGCTTAGGAGCCCCCACGTCCTACAATGAGCAGTTCTTC	CASSLGAPTSYNEQFF
TRBV18	TRBJ1-5	.	.	TGTGCCAGCTCACCCGCCCCCGGAGGGGGGAATAGCAATCAGCCCCAGCATTTT	CASSPAPGGGNSNQPQHF
TRBV18	TRBJ2-7	.	TRBD2	TGTGCCAGCTCACCGACATCGGGACTATCTCAAGAGACGTACTTC	CASSPTSGLSQETYF
TRBV18	TRBJ2-3	.	TRBD2	TGTGCCAGCTCACAGAGCGGGAGGAGGACAGATACGCAGTATTTT	CASSQSGRRTDTQYF
TRBV27	TRBJ2-7	.	.	TGTGCCAGCAGTTTTCAGTGGGAAGTCGTCTACGAGCAGTACTTC	CASSFQWEVVYEQYF
TRBV6-1	TRBJ2-7	once	TRBD1	TGTGCCAGCAGCGGGACAGGGTTCTACGAGCAGTACTTC	CASSGTGFYEQYF
TRBV29-1	TRBJ2-3	.	TRBD2	TGCAGCGTTGCCCCTAGCGGGATGGATACGCAGTATTTT	CSVAPSGMDTQYF
TRBV7-2	TRBJ1-1	.	.	TGTGCCAGCAGCCCACTCGGCCGGGTGAACACTGAAGCTTTCTTT	CASSPLGRVNTEAFF
TRBV19	TRBJ2-1	few	.	TGTGCCAGCGGGCCTCCCCTATCCGACGAGCAGTTCTTC	CASGPPLSDEQFF
TRBV5-6	TRBJ2-7	few	.	TGTGCCAGCAGCTTGGTGTCCACGATCGAGCAGTACTTC	CASSLVSTIEQYF
TRBV15	TRBJ2-4	.	TRBD2	TGTGCCACCAGCAGAGATTCGAGAGGGACTAGCGAATACTTC	CATSRDSRGTSEYF
TRBV11-1	TRBJ1-4	.	.	TGTGCCAGCAGCTTAGCCGGGACTGTTGAAAAACTGTTTTTT	CASSLAGTVEKLFF
TRBV5-6	TRBJ1-5	.	.	TGTGCCAGCAGCTTGGGCCCTTCCACCTATGGGAGTCAGCCCCAGCATTTT	CASSLGPSTYGSQPQHF
TRBV27	TRBJ2-2	.	.	TGTGCCAGCAGTTTATCCAGGGCAAACGGGGAGCTGTTTTTT	CASSLSRANGELFF
TRBV6-1	TRBJ2-5	once	TRBD2	TGTGCCAGCAGAGAAAGACCCGGGACTAGCGGGAGGGGGAGGTCGGGGACCCAGTACTTC	CASRERPGTSGRGRSGTQYF
TRBV11-2	TRBJ1-5	.	TRBD1	TGTGCCAGCAGCACTCGAACAGGGGGGTTTAGCAATCAGCCCCAGCATTTT	CASSTRTGGFSNQPQHF
TRBV27	TRBJ2-5	.	TRBD2	TGTGCCAGCAGTTTTTTGTCTAGCGGACAAGAGACCCAGTACTTC	CASSFLSSGQETQYF
TRBV27	TRBJ1-1	.	.	TGTGCCAGCAGTTTTGGAGGGGGAACCACTGAAGCTTTCTTT	CASSFGGGTTEAFF
TRBV19	TRBJ2-7	.	TRBD1	TGTGCCAGTAGACCGGGACAGGGAGCCTACGAGCAGTACTTC	CASRPGQGAYEQYF
TRBV5-1	TRBJ1-2	.	TRBD1	TGCGCCAGCAGCTTGGGGGACAGTAACTATGGCTACACCTTC	CASSLGDSNYGYTF
TRBV4-2	TRBJ1-1	.	.	TGTGCCAGCAGCCCCGACACCGCTGAAGCTTTCTTT	CASSPDTAEAFF
TRBV27	TRBJ1-2	.	TRBD1	TGTGCCAGCAGTCCACAGGGGGCCGGCTATGGCTACACCTTC	CASSPQGAGYGYTF
TRBV7-2	TRBJ2-7	.	.	TGTGCCAGCAGCTTCTCCGTCAGTGGTAGCACCGACGAGCAGTACTTC	CASSFSVSGSTDEQYF
TRBV4-3	TRBJ2-7	.	.	TGCGCCAGCAGCCAAGATGGCGGAGATGGCAACGAGCAGTACTTC	CASSQDGGDGNEQYF
TRBV7-3	TRBJ1-1	.	TRBD1	TGTGCCAGCAGCCCGGGACAGGGAATAGGTACTGAAGCTTTCTTT	CASSPGQGIGTEAFF
TRBV5-4	TRBJ2-7	few	.	TGTGCCAGCAGCTTGGAGTCAGGGGTAAACTACGAGCAGTACTTC	CASSLESGVNYEQYF
TRBV28	TRBJ1-2	few	.	TGTGCCAGCCGACAGGCAAACATCGGAGGCTACACCTTC	CASRQANIGGYTF
TRBV18	TRBJ2-2	.	.	TGTGCCAGCTCACCCCCTCCGAGCGGGGAGCTGTTTTTT	CASSPPPSGELFF
TRBV2	TRBJ1-5	.	TRBD1	TGTGCCAGCGGGGACAGACAGGGCTATCAGCCCCAGCATTTT	CASGDRQGYQPQHF
TRBV5-6	TRBJ2-2	.	TRBD2	TGTGCCAGCAGCTTCGGACTAGCGGACACCGGGGAGCTGTTTTTT	CASSFGLADTGELFF
TRBV18	TRBJ2-5	once	.	TGTGCCAGCTCCTCTCAGGGGTACCCTCTAAGGGAGACCCAGTACTTC	CASSSQGYPLRETQYF
TRBV5-4	TRBJ2-3	.	TRBD2	TGTGCCAGCAGTGACTTAGCGGGCAGAACAGATACGCAGTATTTT	CASSDLAGRTDTQYF
TRBV4-3	TRBJ2-3	.	.	TGCGCCAGCAGCCAAGAACTCGGGCTAGAACCGCAGTATTTT	CASSQELGLEPQYF
TRBV30	TRBJ1-4	.	.	TGTGCCTGGAGGAGGCCGGGCCCTAATGAAAAACTGTTTTTT	CAWRRPGPNEKLFF
TRBV27	TRBJ2-7	.	.	TGTGCCAGCAGTTTTCAGGGACCCTACGAGCAGTACTTC	CASSFQGPYEQYF
TRBV9	TRBJ2-1	.	TRBD2	TGTGCCAGCAGCGGACGACTAGCGGGATCCCTTAATGAGCAGTTCTTC	CASSGRLAGSLNEQFF
TRBV7-2	TRBJ2-7	.	.	TGTGCCAGCAGCCCCTACAGTTCCTACGAGCAGTACTTC	CASSPYSSYEQYF
TRBV2	TRBJ1-1	.	.	TGTGCCAGCAGTCCCCTTAGTAGGAACACTGAAGCTTTCTTT	CASSPLSRNTEAFF
TRBV7-3	TRBJ2-1	.	TRBD2	TGTGCCAGCAGCGGTCCGGGACTAGCGGGAGTCTATGAGCAGTTCTTC	CASSGPGLAGVYEQFF
TRBV19	TRBJ1-4	few	.	TGTGCCAGTAACCAGTGGGCGACTAATGAAAAACTGTTTTTT	CASNQWATNEKLFF
TRBV18	TRBJ1-1	.	.	TGTGCCAGCTCACCGCGAGCAAGTTTGATTAACACTGAAGCTTTCTTT	CASSPRASLINTEAFF
TRBV28	TRBJ1-2	.	.	TGTGCCAGCAGCCCCCCGGGACTCATGACTTATGGCTACACCTTC	CASSPPGLMTYGYTF
TRBV27	TRBJ2-3	many	TRBD1	TGTGCCAGCAGTGCCGGGACAGGTAGTCAGAGTCAATATTTT	CASSAGTGSQSQYF